The 23 T cell receptor beta chains in this list originate from one sample, sequenced in a study of blood T cell repertoires in COVID-19. Libraries were prepared by immunoSEQ multiplex PCR; TCRdb keeps only in-frame clonotypes and omits some of them. In the table there are under 200,000 clones, more than 85% of which are singletons. Sequenced material: PBMCs or T cells enriched from blood (not recorded which). These receptors all come from a woman between 45 and 60 years old who had recovered from COVID-19.

The rearrangement uses TRBV13 and TRBJ1-2, with 10 bases that match TRBD1. CDR3 size: 14 residues. With V trimmed by 4 bases and J by 5 bases, 4 bases remained unmatched. Germline-derived CDR1 and CDR2 are PRHDT and FYEKMQ (reference sequence). The CDR3 loop reads CASSSGQGVYGYTF. In DNA, the CDR3 is TGTGCCAGCAGCTCCGGACAGGGGGTTTATGGCTACACCTTC.

The chain employs TRBV29-1 and TRBJ1-1, with a weak D call TRBD1 (6 bases). Trimming stripped 5 bases from V and 5 bases from J, with 15 bases between. This CDR3 spans 13 amino acids. Germline V lookup: CDR1 SQVTM, CDR2 ANQGSEA. DNA of the CDR3: TGCAGCGTTCAGAGACAGGAGAGGACTGAAGCTTTCTTT. Translating gives CSVQRQERTEAFF.

This clone turned up a few times. CDR3 amino acids: CASSEGGVSNQPQHF. In nucleotides, the CDR3 is TGTGCCAGCAGTGAAGGGGGGGTTTCCAATCAGCCCCAGCATTTT. The chain recombines TRBV2 with TRBJ1-5; D might be TRBD1 (5 bases). CDR1 is SNHLY, CDR2 FYNNEI, per germline. The CDR3 totals 15 residues. V lost 1 base, J lost 3 bases, and 10 bases lay in between.

The V and J genes are TRBV19 and TRBJ2-2; 11 bases are a match to TRBD2. After removal of 5 bases from V and 0 bases from J, the junction contained 5 bases not matched to a gene. The CDR3 is made up of 17 amino acids. Germline assignment: CDR1 LNHDA and CDR2 SQIVND (reference sequence). The CDR3 sequence is CASSSGLAASNTGELFF. The CDR3 DNA sequence: TGTGCCAGTAGTTCGGGACTAGCGGCATCGAACACCGGGGAGCTGTTTTTT.

The DNA of the CDR3 is TGTGCCAGCAGCCCGGGACAGGGAGAGATGGGCGAGCAGTACTTC. Its protein product is CASSPGQGEMGEQYF. J is TRBJ2-7 and V is TRBV5-6, with 9 bases matching TRBD1. This CDR3 is built from 15 residues. V lost 4 bases to trimming and J lost 6 bases; unmatched junction nucleotides: 11. Germline CDR1 is SGHDT and CDR2 is YYEEEE.

The chain is built from TRBV11-2 and TRBJ2-3; TRBD2 aligns across 7 bases. J gave up 2 bases and V 1 base, and 12 bases lay outside the gene matches. CDR1 and CDR2 from the germline V gene are SGHAT and FQNNGV. The length of the CDR3 is 18 residues. Here the CDR3 reads CASSLGPLTGGSTDTQYF. In DNA, the CDR3 is TGTGCCAGCAGCTTAGGTCCCCTAACGGGAGGCTCCACAGATACGCAGTATTTT.

The V and J genes are TRBV7-9 and TRBJ2-7; the D is unclear. Germline V gene lookup returns CDR1 SEHNR and CDR2 FQNEAQ (reference sequence). The germline V and J ends were trimmed by 1 base and 3 bases, with 7 bases remaining between them. The CDR3 covers 13 residues. The CDR3: CASSLEQVYEQYF. In nucleotides, the CDR3 is TGTGCCAGCAGCTTAGAACAAGTCTACGAGCAGTACTTC.

V usage is TRBV2 and J usage is TRBJ2-7; no definite D call. The V and J ends lost 5 bases and 9 bases respectively, with 20 bases between them. This CDR3 is 14 amino acids long. Germline assignment: CDR1 SNHLY and CDR2 FYNNEI. The CDR3 sequence is CASSSSLSGSGQYF. In DNA, the CDR3 is TGTGCCAGCAGTTCTTCTTTGAGTGGTTCGGGGCAGTACTTC.

The chain carries TRBV6-5 and TRBJ2-7; weak D call: TRBD2 (6 bases). V lost 0 bases, J lost 5 bases, and 14 bases lay in between. Germline V gene lookup returns CDR1 MNHEY and CDR2 SVGAGI. The CDR3 totals 15 residues. CDR3 in DNA: TGTGCCAGCAGTTACTCGTCCGGGAGCCCCCACGAGCAGTACTTC. Amino acid sequence: CASSYSSGSPHEQYF.

The chain is built from TRBV30 and TRBJ2-3, with 8 nucleotides matching TRBD2. With V trimmed by 3 bases and J by 6 bases, 5 bases remained unmatched. Germline V CDR1 and CDR2: GTSNPN, SVGIG (reference sequence). This CDR3 has 13 residues. The chain's CDR3 is CAWRNGGADTQYF. CDR3 in DNA: TGTGCCTGGAGGAACGGGGGGGCGGATACGCAGTATTTT. The whole variable domain, filled in from reference TRBV30 and TRBJ2-3, reads SQTIHQWPATLVQPVGSPLSLECTVEGTSNPNLYWYRQAAGRGLQLLFYSVGIGQISSEVPQNLSASRPQDRQFILSSKKLLLSDSGFYLCAWRNGGADTQYFGPGTRLTVL.

This sequence joins TRBV5-1 and TRBJ1-3, with D perhaps matching TRBD1 (6 bases). V was pared by 3 bases and J by 0 bases, with 10 bases between. CDR1 and CDR2 (germline): SGHRS, YFSETQ. The CDR3 is 15 amino acids. CDR3 nucleotides: TGCGCCAGCAGCTCACAGGGCAACTCTGGAAACACCATATATTTT. This gives the protein CASSSQGNSGNTIYF. The full variable domain, rest sourced from reference TRBV5-1 and TRBJ1-3, is KAGVTQTPRYLIKTRGQQVTLSCSPISGHRSVSWYQQTPGQGLQFLFEYFSETQRNKGNFPGRFSGRQFSNSRSEMNVSTLELGDSALYLCASSSQGNSGNTIYFGEGSWLTVV.

A remark on this clone: One end of the junction fails to match germline, which may point to a read error. J is TRBJ2-7 and V is TRBV27; possible D gene TRBD1, 5 bases. This CDR3 spans 13 amino acids. Germline-derived CDR1 and CDR2 are MNHEY and SMNVEV (reference sequence). The CDR3 DNA follows: TGTGCCGGCAGTTTAGGTCAGGGTTACGAGCAGTACTTC. Encoded protein: CAGSLGQGYEQYF.

In its sample, this clone was seen once. The V gene is TRBV5-5, the J gene TRBJ2-2; the match to TRBD2 covers 8 bases. Germline V gene lookup returns CDR1 SGHKS and CDR2 YYEKEE (reference sequence). Trimming cost V 1 base and J 7 bases; bases outside gene matches: 12. The CDR3 has 17 amino acids. The CDR3 spells CASSLSPTTSGGGELFF. CDR3 DNA: TGTGCCAGCAGCTTGTCCCCTACTACTAGCGGAGGCGGGGAGCTGTTTTTT.

CDR3 in amino acids: CASSQLTGRSETQYF. Written as DNA, the CDR3 is TGTGCCAGCAGCCAATTGACAGGGCGTTCGGAGACCCAGTACTTC. The chain carries TRBV3-1 (or the pseudogene TRBV3-2) and TRBJ2-5; 7 bases line up with TRBD1. This CDR3 has 15 amino acids. The germline V gene has CDR1 LGHDT and CDR2 YNNKEL (reference sequence). After removal of 2 bases from V and 5 bases from J, the junction contained 8 bases not matched to a gene.

The chain has TRBV5-6 and TRBJ2-7; 13 bases line up with TRBD2. The CDR3 spans 17 residues. In germline, CDR1 is SGHDT, CDR2 YYEEEE. J gave up 4 bases and V 3 bases, and 10 bases lay outside the gene matches. The CDR3 protein is CASSYRTSGSYWYEQYF. Here the CDR3 DNA reads TGTGCCAGCAGCTATAGGACTAGCGGGAGTTATTGGTACGAGCAGTACTTC.

The chain joins TRBV6-5 to TRBJ1-6, with D perhaps TRBD1 (6 bases). CDR1 and CDR2 from the germline V gene are MNHEY and SVGAGI. The V and J ends lost 0 bases and 10 bases respectively, with 13 bases between them. This CDR3 is built from 15 residues. The CDR3: CASSYSVRGGSPLHF. The CDR3 DNA reads as TGTGCCAGCAGTTACTCCGTCAGGGGAGGGTCACCCCTCCACTTT.

The chain is built from TRBV11-3 and TRBJ1-5; 7 positions match TRBD1. This CDR3 comprises 14 residues. V shed 5 bases, J shed 3 bases, and the junction held 4 bases outside the gene matches. From germline, CDR1 is SGHNT and CDR2 YENEEA. Here the CDR3 DNA reads TGTGCCAGCAGCCAGGGACAGAACAATCAGCCCCAGCATTTT. Protein: CASSQGQNNQPQHF.

The chain is built from TRBV18 and TRBJ1-5; TRBD1 aligns across 8 bases. This CDR3 contains 17 residues. Germline V lookup: CDR1 KGHSH, CDR2 LQKENI. The junction had 10 bases not matched to a gene; V was cut back by 6 bases and J by 0 bases. CDR3 bases: TGTGCCAGCTCTGCGCAGGGGGCAATGGGTAGCAATCAGCCCCAGCATTTT. It yields the protein CASSAQGAMGSNQPQHF. Based on the CDR3 plus reference TRBV18 and TRBJ1-5, the full variable domain is NAGVMQNPRHLVRRRGQEARLRCSPMKGHSHVYWYRQLPEEGLKFMVYLQKENIIDESGMPKERFSAEFPKEGPSILRIQQVVRGDSAAYFCASSAQGAMGSNQPQHFGDGTRLSIL.

The CDR3 region is CASSLGGLQNNSPLHF. CDR3 coding DNA: TGTGCCAGCAGTTTAGGAGGATTACAGAATAATTCACCCCTCCACTTT. This chain uses TRBV28 with TRBJ1-6; D is ambiguous. The CDR3 length is 16 residues. V lost 2 bases and J lost 5, with 13 bases in between. In germline, CDR1 is MDHEN, CDR2 SYDVKM.

The CDR3 coding sequence is TGTGCCACCAGCAGAGCGGACCGAGGGCGCGGCTACACCTTC. This codes for CATSRADRGRGYTF. This chain joins TRBV15 and TRBJ1-2; D remains unclear. Germline CDR1 and CDR2: LNHNV and YYDKDF (reference sequence). The CDR3 spans 14 residues. V was clipped by 1 base and J by 8 bases, with 14 bases between them.

The chain is built from TRBV4-1 and TRBJ2-7; 7 bases are shared with TRBD2. The V segment lost 4 bases and the J segment 1 base; nucleotides outside the gene matches: 7. This CDR3 region has 15 residues. CDR1 MGHRA and CDR2 YSYEKL come from the germline V gene. CDR3 in DNA: TGCGCCAGCAGCCCAGGAGGCGGGAGATCCTACGAGCAGTACTTC. Protein: CASSPGGGRSYEQYF.

The chain recombines TRBV7-2 with TRBJ2-3; 9 bases match TRBD2. There are 15 residues in the CDR3. Germline V gene sequence: CDR1 SGHTA, CDR2 FQGNSA. Trimming took 5 bases from V and 1 from J; bases not matched to a gene: 4. The CDR3 protein is CASSPAGGGTDTQYF. DNA of the CDR3: TGTGCCAGCAGCCCCGCGGGAGGGGGCACAGATACGCAGTATTTT.

Remarks on this clone: Within the sample, other DNA sequences also encode this same CDR3. The chain couples TRBV7-8 to TRBJ2-7; D possibly corresponds to TRBD1 (5 bases). Trimming shortened V by 5 bases and J by 1 base, and 12 bases separated the two germline ends. Looked up from germline, CDR1 is SGHVS and CDR2 is FQNEAQ. The CDR3 runs 14 residues. The chain's CDR3 is CASSPRRESYEQYF. Here the CDR3 DNA reads TGTGCCAGCAGCCCACGCAGGGAATCCTACGAGCAGTACTTC. The whole variable domain, filled in from reference TRBV7-8 and TRBJ2-7, reads GAGVSQSPRYKVAKRGQDVALRCDPISGHVSLFWYQQALGQGPEFLTYFQNEAQLDKSGLPSDRFFAERPEGSVSTLKIQRTQQEDSAVYLCASSPRRESYEQYFGPGTRLTVT.